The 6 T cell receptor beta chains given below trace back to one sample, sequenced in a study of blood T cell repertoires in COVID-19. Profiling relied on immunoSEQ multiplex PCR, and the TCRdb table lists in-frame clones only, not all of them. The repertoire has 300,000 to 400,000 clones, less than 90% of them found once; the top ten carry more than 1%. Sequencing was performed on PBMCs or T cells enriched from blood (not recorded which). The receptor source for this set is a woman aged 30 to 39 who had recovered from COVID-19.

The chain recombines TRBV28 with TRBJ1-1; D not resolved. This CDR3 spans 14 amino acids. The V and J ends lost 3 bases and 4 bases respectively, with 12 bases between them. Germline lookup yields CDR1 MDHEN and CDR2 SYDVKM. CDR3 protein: CASSLPGATTEAFF. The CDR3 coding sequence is TGTGCCAGCAGTTTGCCCGGAGCGACCACTGAAGCTTTCTTT.

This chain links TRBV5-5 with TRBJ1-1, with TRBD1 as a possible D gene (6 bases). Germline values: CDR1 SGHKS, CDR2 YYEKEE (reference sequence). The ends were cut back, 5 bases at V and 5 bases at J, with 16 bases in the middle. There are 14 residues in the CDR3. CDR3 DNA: TGTGCCAGCAGTCCCCGGACAGTGGGAACTGAAGCTTTCTTT. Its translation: CASSPRTVGTEAFF.

CDR3 amino acids: CASSSGQSYGYTF. CDR3 nucleotide sequence: TGTGCCAGCAGCTCGGGACAGAGCTATGGCTACACCTTC. The V and J genes are TRBV5-6 and TRBJ1-2; 7 bases agree with TRBD1. The CDR3 is made up of 13 amino acids. From germline, CDR1 is SGHDT and CDR2 YYEEEE. V lost 3 bases to trimming and J lost 4 bases; unmatched junction nucleotides: 3.

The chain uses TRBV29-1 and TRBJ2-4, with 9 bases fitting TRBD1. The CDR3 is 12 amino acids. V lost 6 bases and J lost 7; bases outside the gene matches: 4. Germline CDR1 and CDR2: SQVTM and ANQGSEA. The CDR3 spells CSVGQGGNIQYF. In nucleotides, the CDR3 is TGCAGCGTGGGACAGGGCGGGAACATTCAGTACTTC.

CDR3 protein: CASSISSNTGELFF. As DNA, the CDR3 is TGTGCCAGCAGCATTAGCTCGAACACCGGGGAGCTGTTTTTT. The J gene is TRBJ2-2, the V gene TRBV7-2; unclear D gene. The CDR3 runs to 14 residues. In germline, CDR1 is SGHTA, CDR2 FQGNSA. Trimming removed 5 bases from V and 0 bases from J, with 7 bases in between.

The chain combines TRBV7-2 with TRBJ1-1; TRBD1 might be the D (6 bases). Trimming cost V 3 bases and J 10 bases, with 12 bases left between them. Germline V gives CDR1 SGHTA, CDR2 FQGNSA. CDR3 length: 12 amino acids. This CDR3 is CASSFSLRGAFF. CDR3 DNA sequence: TGTGCCAGCAGCTTCTCTCTCAGGGGAGCTTTCTTT.